One T cell receptor (beta chain) is described in this entry. These data are taken from a study of blood T cell repertoires in COVID-19. Profiled with immunoSEQ multiplex PCR; TCRdb holds only in-frame clones, not every one. The sample contains approximately 80,000 clones, approximately 89% of which appear only once. Trimming removed 4 bases at V and 4 bases at J, with 7 bases between. The CDR3 runs 12 residues. Germline V lookup: CDR1 SGHNT, CDR2 YYREEE (reference sequence). Source material: peripheral blood. The V call is TRBV5-4, the J call TRBJ2-3; D possibly corresponds to TRBD1 (5 bases). The receptor comes from a woman aged 80 or over with acute or convalescent COVID-19. The CDR3 DNA follows: TGTGCCAGCAGCAGGGGCGCAGATACGCAGTATTTT. Residues: CASSRGADTQYF.